Listed below are T cell receptor beta chains from one sample, sequenced in a study of OX40 agonist ivuxolimab in advanced cancers. Sequencing used immunoSEQ multiplex PCR; TCRdb keeps in-frame clones, though not all of them. The data contain about 62,000 clones, just under 85% of them singletons. Sequences were derived from CD4+ or CD8+ T cells sorted from blood, sampled in a trial of the OX40 agonist ivuxolimab. The receptors shown here come from an adult with an advanced solid tumor such as melanoma, head and neck, liver or kidney cancer. The CDR3 runs from the conserved cysteine through the conserved F or W. Fields, in order: D gene, V gene, clone size, J gene, CDR3 DNA, CDR3 protein. The D gene is left open where the match is weak. Rows may omit the clone size; those that give it use once, few, many or a size class.

NA	TRBV27	NA	TRBJ2-2	TGTGCCAGCAGCCCCGGGAGTTCCACCGGGGAGCTGTTTTTT	CASSPGSSTGELFF
NA	TRBV5-1	NA	TRBJ1-1	TGCGCCAGCAGCTTGGGACAGAGGAACACTGAAGCTTTCTTT	CASSLGQRNTEAFF
NA	TRBV4-1	NA	TRBJ2-7	TGCGCCAGCAGCCAAGGGTATGGGGCGGTCGCCTACGAGCAGTACTTC	CASSQGYGAVAYEQYF
NA	TRBV7-2	few	TRBJ1-3	TGTGCCAGCAGCTCCACCGTAAGCTCTGGAAACACCATATATTTT	CASSSTVSSGNTIYF
NA	TRBV7-2	NA	TRBJ1-3	TGTGCCAGCAGCCTGGGGGGGCCTGGAAACACCATATATTTT	CASSLGGPGNTIYF
NA	TRBV5-1	NA	TRBJ2-2	TGCGCCAGCGAGCGAGGAACCTTGGACACCGGGGAGCTGTTTTTT	CASERGTLDTGELFF
NA	TRBV4-1	NA	TRBJ2-5	TGCGCCAGCAGCTTCCGACAGTACCAAGAGACCCAGTACTTC	CASSFRQYQETQYF
TRBD2	TRBV29-1	NA	TRBJ2-5	TGCAGCGTTGAATTGGGCGAGACTAGCGGTCAAGAGACCCAGTACTTC	CSVELGETSGQETQYF
TRBD2	TRBV5-6	NA	TRBJ2-3	TGTGCCAGCAGCTTGGGAGGGACTAGTGTATATACGCAGTATTTT	CASSLGGTSVYTQYF
NA	TRBV11-2	NA	TRBJ2-5	TGTGCCAGCAGCTTAGCCAGGGGAGGGAGAGAGACCCAGTACTTC	CASSLARGGRETQYF
TRBD1	TRBV28	NA	TRBJ2-3	TGTGCCAGCAGTTTATGGGGGACAGCTAGCACAGATACGCAGTATTTT	CASSLWGTASTDTQYF
TRBD1	TRBV10-3	NA	TRBJ1-4	TGTGCCATCAGTGAGTCGTGGACAGGGGAGCGAAAACTGTTTTTT	CAISESWTGERKLFF
TRBD2	TRBV19	NA	TRBJ2-2	TGTGCCAGTAGTCCGAGGGGACTAGCGGGAGCTACCGGGGAGCTGTTTTTT	CASSPRGLAGATGELFF
TRBD2	TRBV6-6	NA	TRBJ2-3	TGTGCCAGCAGTTCGTTACGAGCGGGGAACACAGATACGCAGTATTTT	CASSSLRAGNTDTQYF
NA	TRBV5-1	NA	TRBJ1-3	TGCGCCAGCAGCCGATCACTCGAGGTTTCTGGAAACACCATATATTTT	CASSRSLEVSGNTIYF
TRBD2	TRBV11-2	NA	TRBJ2-2	TGTGCCAGCGGCCCACGGACTAGCGGGGAGCTGTTTTTT	CASGPRTSGELFF
NA	TRBV11-2	NA	TRBJ2-7	TGTGCCAGCAGCTTCGACAGACCCTACGAGCAGTACTTC	CASSFDRPYEQYF
NA	TRBV5-6	once	TRBJ2-5	TGTGCCAGCAGTACTAACAGGGACCAAGAGACCCAGTACTTC	CASSTNRDQETQYF
TRBD2	TRBV5-1	NA	TRBJ2-6	TGCGCCAGCAGCTTGGCCCTAGCGGGAGGGCTTTCTGGGGCCAACGTCCTGACTTTC	CASSLALAGGLSGANVLTF
NA	TRBV18	NA	TRBJ1-5	TGTGCCAGCTCTCGACTGGACAGTGATGATCAGCCCCAGCATTTT	CASSRLDSDDQPQHF
NA	TRBV4-3	NA	TRBJ1-5	TGCGCCAGCAGCCAAGACCCCGCGGCCCAACAGCCCCAGCATTTT	CASSQDPAAQQPQHF
TRBD1	TRBV19	NA	TRBJ2-1	TGTGCCAGTAGTCCATTTGGACAGGGTGGGGATGAGCAGTTCTTC	CASSPFGQGGDEQFF
NA	TRBV7-9	NA	TRBJ2-2	TGTGCCAGCGACAGGTACCCCGGGGAGCTGTTTTTT	CASDRYPGELFF
NA	TRBV27	NA	TRBJ1-5	TGTGCCAGCAGTTTAGGGGGGAACAATCAGCCCCAGCATTTT	CASSLGGNNQPQHF
NA	TRBV4-1	NA	TRBJ1-1	TGCGCCAGCAGCCAAGACGAGGGGACCAGGACTGAAGCTTTCTTT	CASSQDEGTRTEAFF
NA	TRBV15	NA	TRBJ2-1	TGTGCCACCAGCAGCTACTGGACAACGATGAACAATGAGCAGTTCTTC	CATSSYWTTMNNEQFF
NA	TRBV18	NA	TRBJ1-4	TGTGCCGGCCCGGTAAGCAAAAATGAAAAACTGTTTTTT	CAGPVSKNEKLFF
NA	TRBV9	NA	TRBJ1-2	TGTGCCAGCAGCGTAGTTGAGACAGGTGGCTACACCTTC	CASSVVETGGYTF
NA	TRBV10-2	NA	TRBJ1-1	TGCGCCAGTACCGAGGTGCGGGGGAACACTGAAGCTTTCTTT	CASTEVRGNTEAFF
NA	TRBV18	NA	TRBJ2-3	TGTGCCAGCTCATCTAGTGCTAGCACAGATACGCAGTATTTT	CASSSSASTDTQYF
TRBD2	TRBV5-4	NA	TRBJ2-3	TGTGCCAGCAGCTTCGGGGGGGATACGCAGTATTTT	CASSFGGDTQYF
NA	TRBV6-1	NA	TRBJ1-1	TGTGCCAGCAGTGAATTAGGGGTGGGCACTGAAGCTTTCTTT	CASSELGVGTEAFF
TRBD1	TRBV9	NA	TRBJ2-2	TGTGCCAGCAGCCCTGGGACAGCTGGCGGGGAGCTGTTTTTT	CASSPGTAGGELFF
TRBD2	TRBV27	NA	TRBJ2-7	TGTGCCAGCAGTTTAGGAGCGGGAGCATTCGAGCAGTACTTC	CASSLGAGAFEQYF
NA	TRBV11-3	NA	TRBJ2-1	TGTGCCAGCAGCTTAGCAGGGACGTCCTACAATGAGCAGTTCTTC	CASSLAGTSYNEQFF
NA	TRBV30	NA	TRBJ2-2	TGTGCCTGGACTAACTATCAGGGGATCACCGGGGAGCTGTTTTTT	CAWTNYQGITGELFF